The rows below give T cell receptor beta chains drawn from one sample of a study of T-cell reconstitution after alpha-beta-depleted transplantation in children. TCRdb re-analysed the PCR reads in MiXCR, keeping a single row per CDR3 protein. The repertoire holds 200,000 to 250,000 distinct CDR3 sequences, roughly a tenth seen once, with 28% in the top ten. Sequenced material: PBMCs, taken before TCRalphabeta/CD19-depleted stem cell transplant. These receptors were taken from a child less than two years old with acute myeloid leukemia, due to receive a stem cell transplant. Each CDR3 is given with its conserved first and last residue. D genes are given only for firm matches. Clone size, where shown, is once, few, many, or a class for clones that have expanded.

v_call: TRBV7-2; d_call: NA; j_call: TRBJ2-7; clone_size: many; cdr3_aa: CASSLAGRGTYEQYF; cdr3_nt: TGTGCCAGCAGCTTAGCTGGAAGGGGCACCTACGAGCAGTACTTC
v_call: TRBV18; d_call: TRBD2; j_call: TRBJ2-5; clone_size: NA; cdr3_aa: CASSQLAGGKETQYF; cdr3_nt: TGTGCCAGCTCACAACTAGCGGGGGGAAAGGAGACCCAGTACTTC
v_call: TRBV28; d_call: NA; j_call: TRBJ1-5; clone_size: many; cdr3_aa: CASNFGFNQPQHF; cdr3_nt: TGTGCCAGCAACTTCGGGTTCAATCAGCCCCAGCATTTT
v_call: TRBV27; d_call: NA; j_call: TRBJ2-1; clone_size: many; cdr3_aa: CASSGGRTLYNEQFF; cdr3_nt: TGTGCCAGCAGTGGGGGGCGGACACTGTACAATGAGCAGTTCTTC
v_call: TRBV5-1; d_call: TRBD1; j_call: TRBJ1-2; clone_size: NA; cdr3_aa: CASSFRDSPYGYTF; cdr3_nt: TGCGCCAGCAGCTTCCGGGACAGCCCCTATGGCTACACCTTC
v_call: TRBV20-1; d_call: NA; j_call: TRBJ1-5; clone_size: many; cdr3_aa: CSARPGVGGYSNQPQHF; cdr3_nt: TGCAGTGCTAGACCGGGAGTGGGGGGTTATAGCAATCAGCCCCAGCATTTT
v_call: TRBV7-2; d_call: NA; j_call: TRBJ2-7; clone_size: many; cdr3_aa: CASSLDYGSYEQYF; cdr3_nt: TGTGCCAGCAGCTTAGACTACGGATCCTACGAGCAGTACTTC
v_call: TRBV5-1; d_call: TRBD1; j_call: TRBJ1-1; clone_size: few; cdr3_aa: CASSQRQGLLNTEAFF; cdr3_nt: TGCGCCAGCAGCCAACGACAGGGATTGTTGAACACTGAAGCTTTCTTT
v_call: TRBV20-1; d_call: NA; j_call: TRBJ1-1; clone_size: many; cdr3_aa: CSARAVGGIHTEAFF; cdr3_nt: TGCAGTGCTAGGGCGGTCGGTGGCATCCACACTGAAGCTTTCTTT
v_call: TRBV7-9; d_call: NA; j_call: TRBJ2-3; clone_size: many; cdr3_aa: CASSSGHPTDTQYF; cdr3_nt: TGTGCCAGCAGCTCGGGACATCCCACAGATACGCAGTATTTT
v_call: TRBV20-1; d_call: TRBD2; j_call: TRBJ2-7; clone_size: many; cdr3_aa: CSAIAGGPLRSYEQYF; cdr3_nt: TGCAGTGCCATAGCGGGAGGCCCACTCCGATCCTACGAGCAGTACTTC
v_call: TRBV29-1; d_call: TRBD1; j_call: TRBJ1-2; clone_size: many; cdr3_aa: CSGDDRGRNGYTF; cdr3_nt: TGCAGCGGGGATGACAGGGGTCGGAATGGCTACACCTTC
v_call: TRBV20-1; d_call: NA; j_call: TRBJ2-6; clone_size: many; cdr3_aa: CSASLWAHGANVLTF; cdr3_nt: TGCAGTGCTAGTCTGTGGGCGCACGGGGCCAACGTCCTGACTTTC
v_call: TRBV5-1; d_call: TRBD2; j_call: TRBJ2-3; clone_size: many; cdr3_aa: CASSPWTSGPTDTQYF; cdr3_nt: TGCGCCAGCAGCCCATGGACTAGCGGCCCCACAGATACGCAGTATTTT
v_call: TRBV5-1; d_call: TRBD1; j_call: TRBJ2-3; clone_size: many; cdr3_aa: CASTTANRGIGTDTQYF; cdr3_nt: TGCGCCAGCACCACCGCGAACAGGGGAATCGGCACAGATACGCAGTATTTT
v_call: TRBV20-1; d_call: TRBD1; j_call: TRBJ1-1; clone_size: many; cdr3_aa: CSARGQSNTEAFF; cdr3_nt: TGCAGTGCTAGGGGACAGTCGAACACTGAAGCTTTCTTT
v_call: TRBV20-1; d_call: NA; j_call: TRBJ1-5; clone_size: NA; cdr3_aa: CSAREGNSNQPQHF; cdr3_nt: TGCAGTGCTAGAGAGGGAAATAGCAATCAGCCCCAGCATTTT
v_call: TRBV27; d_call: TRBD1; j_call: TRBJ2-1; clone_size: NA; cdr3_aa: CASSRSGQAYNEQFF; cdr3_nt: TGTGCCAGCAGCCGTTCGGGACAGGCCTACAATGAGCAGTTCTTC
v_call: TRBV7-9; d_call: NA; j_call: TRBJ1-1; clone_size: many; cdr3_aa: CASSGTTNTEAFF; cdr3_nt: TGTGCCAGCAGCGGGACAACGAACACTGAAGCTTTCTTT
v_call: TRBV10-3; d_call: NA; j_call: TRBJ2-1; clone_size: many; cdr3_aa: CAISEGPGSYNEQFF; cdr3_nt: TGTGCCATCAGTGAAGGGCCTGGGTCCTACAATGAGCAGTTCTTC
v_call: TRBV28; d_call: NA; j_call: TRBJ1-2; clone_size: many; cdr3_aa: CASSSLFGGYTF; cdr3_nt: TGTGCCAGCAGTTCATTATTCGGGGGCTACACCTTC
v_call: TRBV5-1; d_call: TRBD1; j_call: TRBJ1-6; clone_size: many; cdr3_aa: CASSNGQDNSPLHF; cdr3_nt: TGCGCCAGCAGCAATGGACAGGATAATTCACCCCTCCACTTT
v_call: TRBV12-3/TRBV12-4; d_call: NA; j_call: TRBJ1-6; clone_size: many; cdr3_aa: CASSFGNPYNSPLHF; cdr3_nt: TGTGCCAGCAGTTTTGGGAACCCCTATAATTCACCCCTCCACTTT
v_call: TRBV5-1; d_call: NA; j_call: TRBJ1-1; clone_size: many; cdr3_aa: CASSLGLATEAFF; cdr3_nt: TGCGCCAGCAGCTTGGGGTTGGCGACTGAAGCTTTCTTT
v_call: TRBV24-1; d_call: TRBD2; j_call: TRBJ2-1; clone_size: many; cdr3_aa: CATSPTRSSGHNHNEQFF; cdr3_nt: TGTGCCACCAGTCCCACCCGATCTAGCGGTCATAATCACAATGAGCAGTTCTTC
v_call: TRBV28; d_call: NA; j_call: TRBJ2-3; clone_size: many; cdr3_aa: CASSFLGVDTDTQYF; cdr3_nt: TGTGCCAGCAGTTTTTTGGGGGTTGACACAGATACGCAGTATTTT
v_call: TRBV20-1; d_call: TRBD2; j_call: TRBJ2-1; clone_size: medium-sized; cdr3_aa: CSARGTSTYNEQFF; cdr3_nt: TGCAGTGCTAGGGGGACTAGCACCTACAATGAGCAGTTCTTC
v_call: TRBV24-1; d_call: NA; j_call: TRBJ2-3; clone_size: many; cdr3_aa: CATSGGTTDTQYF; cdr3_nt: TGTGCCACCAGCGGCGGGACCACAGATACGCAGTATTTT
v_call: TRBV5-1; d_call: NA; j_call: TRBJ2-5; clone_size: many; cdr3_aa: CASSLDLVGTQYF; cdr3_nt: TGCGCCAGCAGCTTGGATCTGGTAGGGACCCAGTACTTC
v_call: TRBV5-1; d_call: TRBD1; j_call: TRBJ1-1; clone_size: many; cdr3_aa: CASSQNTGGGTEAFF; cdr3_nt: TGCGCCAGCAGCCAAAACACAGGGGGCGGCACTGAAGCTTTCTTT
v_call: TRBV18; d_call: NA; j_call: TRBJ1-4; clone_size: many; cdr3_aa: CASDRNSGEKLFF; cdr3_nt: TGTGCCAGCGACAGGAACAGTGGGGAAAAACTGTTTTTT
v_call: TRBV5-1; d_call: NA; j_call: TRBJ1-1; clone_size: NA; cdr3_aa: CASSLAVQLNTEAFF; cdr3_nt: TGCGCCAGCAGCTTGGCCGTACAGTTGAACACTGAAGCTTTCTTT
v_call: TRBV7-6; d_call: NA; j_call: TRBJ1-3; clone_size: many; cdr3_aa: CASSFRGLNLPGNTIYF; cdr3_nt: TGTGCCAGCAGCTTCAGGGGCCTAAACCTCCCCGGAAACACCATATATTTT
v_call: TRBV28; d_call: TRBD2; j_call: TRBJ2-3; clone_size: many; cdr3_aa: CASSPPPTSGRAEGDTQYF; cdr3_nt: TGTGCCAGCAGTCCTCCCCCGACTAGCGGGAGGGCCGAGGGAGATACGCAGTATTTT
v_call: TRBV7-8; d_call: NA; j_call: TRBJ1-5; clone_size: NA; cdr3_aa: CTSASSGYSNQPHHF; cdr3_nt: TGTACCAGCGCTTCCTCCGGTTATAGCAATCAGCCCCACCATTTT
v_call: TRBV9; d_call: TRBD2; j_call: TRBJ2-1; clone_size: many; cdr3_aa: CASSLSGAYNEQFF; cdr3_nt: TGTGCCAGCAGCTTAAGCGGGGCCTACAATGAGCAGTTCTTC
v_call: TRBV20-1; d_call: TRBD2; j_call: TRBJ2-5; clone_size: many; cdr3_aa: CSARAGTSARETQYF; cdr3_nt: TGCAGTGCTAGAGCCGGGACTAGCGCGCGAGAGACCCAGTACTTC
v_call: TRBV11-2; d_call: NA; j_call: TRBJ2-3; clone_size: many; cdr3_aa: CASSLEGRDTQYF; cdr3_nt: TGTGCCAGCAGCTTAGAAGGCCGTGATACGCAGTATTTT
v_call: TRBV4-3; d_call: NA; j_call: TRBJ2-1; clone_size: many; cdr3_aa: CASSQVRFSYNEQFF; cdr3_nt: TGCGCCAGCAGCCAGGTCCGATTCTCCTACAATGAGCAGTTCTTC
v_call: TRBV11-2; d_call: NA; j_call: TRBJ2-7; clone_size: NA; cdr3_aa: CASSFGDIPCEQYF; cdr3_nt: TGTGCCAGCAGCTTTGGGGACATACCCTGCGAGCAGTACTTC
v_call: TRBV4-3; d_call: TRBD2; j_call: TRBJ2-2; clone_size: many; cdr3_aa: CASSLYVGTSGSTGELFF; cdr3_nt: TGCGCCAGCAGCCTATATGTCGGGACTAGCGGGTCTACCGGGGAGCTGTTTTTT
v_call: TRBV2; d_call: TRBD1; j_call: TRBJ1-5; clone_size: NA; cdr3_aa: CASSDPGTENQPQHF; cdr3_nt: TGTGCCAGCAGTGACCCCGGGACAGAGAATCAGCCCCAGCATTTT
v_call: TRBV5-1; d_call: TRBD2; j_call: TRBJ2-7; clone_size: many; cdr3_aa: CASSLGGAGAYEQYF; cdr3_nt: TGCGCCAGCAGCTTGGGAGGAGCGGGGGCCTACGAGCAGTACTTC
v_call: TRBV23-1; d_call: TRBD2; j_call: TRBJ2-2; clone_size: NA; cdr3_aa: CAEGGKVTLDTGELFF; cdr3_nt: TGCGCGGAGGGAGGGAAAGTAACCCTCGACACCGGGGAGCTGTTTTTT
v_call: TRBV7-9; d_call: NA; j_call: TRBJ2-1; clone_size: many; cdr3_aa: CASSLARPFF; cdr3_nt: TGTGCCAGCAGCTTAGCGCGGCCGTTCTTC
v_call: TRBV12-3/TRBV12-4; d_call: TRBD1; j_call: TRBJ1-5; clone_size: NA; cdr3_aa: CASSKFIAAGRRGSQPQHF; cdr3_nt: TGTGCCAGCAGTAAGTTTATAGCCGCAGGCCGCAGGGGGTCTCAGCCCCAGCATTTT
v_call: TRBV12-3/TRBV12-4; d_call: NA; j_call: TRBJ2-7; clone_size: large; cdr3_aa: CASSYSLPYEQYF; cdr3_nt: TGTGCCAGCAGCTACAGTTTACCCTACGAGCAGTACTTC
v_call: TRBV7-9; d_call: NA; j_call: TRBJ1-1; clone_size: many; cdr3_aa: CASSFSTYTEAFF; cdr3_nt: TGTGCCAGCAGCTTTTCCACTTACACTGAAGCTTTCTTT
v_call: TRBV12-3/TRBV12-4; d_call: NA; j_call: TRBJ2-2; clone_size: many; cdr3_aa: CASRTSSGELFF; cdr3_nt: TGTGCCAGCAGAACTAGTTCCGGGGAGCTGTTTTTT
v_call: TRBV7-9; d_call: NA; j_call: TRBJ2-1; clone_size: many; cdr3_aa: CASSSSGYAYNEQFF; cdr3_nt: TGTGCCAGCAGCTCAAGTGGTTATGCCTACAATGAGCAGTTCTTC
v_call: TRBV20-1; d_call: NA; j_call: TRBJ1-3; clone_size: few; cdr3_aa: CSARSRGGSGNTIYF; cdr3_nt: TGCAGTGCTAGATCCCGCGGGGGGTCTGGAAACACCATATATTTT
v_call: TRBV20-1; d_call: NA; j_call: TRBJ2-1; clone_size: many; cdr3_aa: CSARDRVAVGSYNEQFF; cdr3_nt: TGCAGTGCTAGAGATCGGGTAGCCGTCGGCTCCTACAATGAGCAGTTCTTC